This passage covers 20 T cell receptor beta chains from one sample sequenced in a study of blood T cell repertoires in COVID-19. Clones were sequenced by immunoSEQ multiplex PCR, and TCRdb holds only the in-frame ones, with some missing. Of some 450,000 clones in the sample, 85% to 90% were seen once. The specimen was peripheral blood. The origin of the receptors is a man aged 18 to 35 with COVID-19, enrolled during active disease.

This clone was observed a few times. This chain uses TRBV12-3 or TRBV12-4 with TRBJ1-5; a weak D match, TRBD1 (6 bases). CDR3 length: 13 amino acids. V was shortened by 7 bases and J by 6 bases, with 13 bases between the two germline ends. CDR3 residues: CASTQGLGQPQHF. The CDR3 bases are TGTGCCAGCACCCAGGGGCTGGGTCAGCCCCAGCATTTT.

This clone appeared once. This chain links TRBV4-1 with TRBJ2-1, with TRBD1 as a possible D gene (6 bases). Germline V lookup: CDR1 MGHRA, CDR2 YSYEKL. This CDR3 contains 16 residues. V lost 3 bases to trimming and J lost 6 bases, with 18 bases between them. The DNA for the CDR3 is TGCGCCAGCAGCCAGGCCACGGCACAGGGTAGCAATGAGCAGTTCTTC. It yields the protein CASSQATAQGSNEQFF.

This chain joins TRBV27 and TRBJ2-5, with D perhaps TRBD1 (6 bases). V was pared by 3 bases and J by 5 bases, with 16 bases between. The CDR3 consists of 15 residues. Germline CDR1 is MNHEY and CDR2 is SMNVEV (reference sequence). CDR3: CASSLGTRVGETQYF. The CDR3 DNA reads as TGTGCCAGCAGTTTGGGGACACGGGTGGGGGAGACCCAGTACTTC.

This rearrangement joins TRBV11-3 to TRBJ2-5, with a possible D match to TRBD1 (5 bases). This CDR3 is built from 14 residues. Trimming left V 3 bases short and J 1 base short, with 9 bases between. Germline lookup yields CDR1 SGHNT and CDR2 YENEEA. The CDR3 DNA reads TGTGCCAGCAGCTTGAGTGACAGCCAAGAGACCCAGTACTTC. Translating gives CASSLSDSQETQYF.

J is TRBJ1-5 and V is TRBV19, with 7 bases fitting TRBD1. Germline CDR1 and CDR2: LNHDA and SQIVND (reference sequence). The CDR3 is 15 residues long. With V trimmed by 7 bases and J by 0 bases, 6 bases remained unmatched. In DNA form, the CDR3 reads TGTGCCAGTAAGCCACAGGGGAATAGCAATCAGCCCCAGCATTTT. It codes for CASKPQGNSNQPQHF.

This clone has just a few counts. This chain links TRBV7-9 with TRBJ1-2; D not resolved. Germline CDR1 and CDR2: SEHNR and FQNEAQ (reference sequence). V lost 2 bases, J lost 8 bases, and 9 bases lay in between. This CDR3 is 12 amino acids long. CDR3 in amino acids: CASSLNGPGYTF. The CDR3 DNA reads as TGTGCCAGCAGCTTAAATGGGCCGGGCTACACCTTC.

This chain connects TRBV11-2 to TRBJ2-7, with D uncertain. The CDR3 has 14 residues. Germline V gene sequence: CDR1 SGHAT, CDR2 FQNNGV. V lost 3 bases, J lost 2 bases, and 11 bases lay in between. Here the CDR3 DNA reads TGTGCCAGCAGCTTGGGCCCAGGCACCTACGAGCAGTACTTC. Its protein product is CASSLGPGTYEQYF.

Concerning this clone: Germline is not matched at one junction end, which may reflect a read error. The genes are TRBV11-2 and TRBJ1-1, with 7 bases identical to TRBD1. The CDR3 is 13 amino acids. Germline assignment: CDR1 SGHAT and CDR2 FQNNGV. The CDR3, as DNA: TGTGCCAGCAGCCTAGACAGGGCTGGTGTAGCTTTCTTT. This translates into CASSLDRAGVAFF.

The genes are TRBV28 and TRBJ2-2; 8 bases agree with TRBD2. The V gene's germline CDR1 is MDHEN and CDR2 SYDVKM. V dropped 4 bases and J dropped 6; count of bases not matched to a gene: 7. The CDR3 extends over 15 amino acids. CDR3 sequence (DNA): TGTGCCAGCAGTTCCCCCCCAGCGGGGGCCGGGGAGCTGTTTTTT. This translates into CASSSPPAGAGELFF.

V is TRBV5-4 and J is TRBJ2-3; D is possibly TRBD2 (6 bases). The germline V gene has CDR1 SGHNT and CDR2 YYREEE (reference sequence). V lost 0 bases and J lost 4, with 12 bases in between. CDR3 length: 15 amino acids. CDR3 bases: TGTGCCAGCAGCTTGGCCTCGGCTAGCGCAGATACGCAGTATTTT. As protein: CASSLASASADTQYF.

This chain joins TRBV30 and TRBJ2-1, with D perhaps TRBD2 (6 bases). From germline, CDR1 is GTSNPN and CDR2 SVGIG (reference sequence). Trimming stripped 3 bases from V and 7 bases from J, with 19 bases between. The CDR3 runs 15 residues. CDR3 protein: CAWSSGPGLKNEQFF. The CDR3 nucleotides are TGTGCCTGGAGCTCGGGACCGGGACTTAAAAATGAGCAGTTCTTC.

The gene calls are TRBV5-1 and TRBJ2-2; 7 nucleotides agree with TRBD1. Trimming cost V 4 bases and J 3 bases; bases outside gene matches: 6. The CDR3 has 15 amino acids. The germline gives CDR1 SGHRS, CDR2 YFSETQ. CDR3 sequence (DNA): TGCGCCAGCAGCCCGGGACAGTGGGACACCGGGGAGCTGTTTTTT. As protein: CASSPGQWDTGELFF.

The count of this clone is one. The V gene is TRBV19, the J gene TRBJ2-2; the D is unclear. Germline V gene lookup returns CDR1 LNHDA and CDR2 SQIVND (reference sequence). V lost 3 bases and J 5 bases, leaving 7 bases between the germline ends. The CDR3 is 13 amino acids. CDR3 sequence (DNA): TGTGCCAGTAGTATTATGTCGACCGGGGAGCTGTTTTTT. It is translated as CASSIMSTGELFF.

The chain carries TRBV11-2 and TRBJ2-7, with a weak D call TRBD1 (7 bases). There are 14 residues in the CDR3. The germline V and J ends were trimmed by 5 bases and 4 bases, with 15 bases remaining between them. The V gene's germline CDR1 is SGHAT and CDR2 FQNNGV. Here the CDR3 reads CASSPTQGTYEQYF. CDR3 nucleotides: TGTGCCAGCAGCCCCACACAGGGGACTTACGAGCAGTACTTC.

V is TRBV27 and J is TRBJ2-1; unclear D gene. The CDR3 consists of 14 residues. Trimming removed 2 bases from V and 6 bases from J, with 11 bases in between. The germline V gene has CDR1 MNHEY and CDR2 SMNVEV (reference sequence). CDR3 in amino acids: CASSLLTRSNEQFF. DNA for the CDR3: TGTGCCAGCAGTTTACTGACTCGGAGCAATGAGCAGTTCTTC.

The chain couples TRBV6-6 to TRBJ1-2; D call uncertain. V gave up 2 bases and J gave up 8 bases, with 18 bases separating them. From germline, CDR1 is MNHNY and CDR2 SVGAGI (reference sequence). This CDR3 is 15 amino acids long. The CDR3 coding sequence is TGTGCCAGCAGTTACCCTTTTCAGGTGAACGCGGGCTACACCTTC. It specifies CASSYPFQVNAGYTF.

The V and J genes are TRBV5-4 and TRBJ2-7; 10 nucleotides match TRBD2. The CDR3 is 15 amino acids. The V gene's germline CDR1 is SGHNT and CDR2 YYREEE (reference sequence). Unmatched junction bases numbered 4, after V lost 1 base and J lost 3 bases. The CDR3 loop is CASSLRLAGYYEQYF. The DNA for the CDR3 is TGTGCCAGCAGCTTGCGACTAGCGGGCTACTACGAGCAGTACTTC.

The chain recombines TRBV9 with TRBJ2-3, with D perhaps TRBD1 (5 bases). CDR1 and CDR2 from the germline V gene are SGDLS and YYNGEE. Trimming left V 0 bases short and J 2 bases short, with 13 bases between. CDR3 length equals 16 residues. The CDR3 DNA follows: TGTGCCAGCAGCGTAGCGGCCGGTGGGGCCACAGATACGCAGTATTTT. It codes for CASSVAAGGATDTQYF.

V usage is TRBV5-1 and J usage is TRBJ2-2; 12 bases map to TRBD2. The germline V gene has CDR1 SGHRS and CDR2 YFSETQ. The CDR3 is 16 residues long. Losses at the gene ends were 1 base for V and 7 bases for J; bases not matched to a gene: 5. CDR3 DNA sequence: TGCGCCAGCAGCTTGTCTAGCGGGAGGGCTAACGGGGAGCTGTTTTTT. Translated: CASSLSSGRANGELFF.

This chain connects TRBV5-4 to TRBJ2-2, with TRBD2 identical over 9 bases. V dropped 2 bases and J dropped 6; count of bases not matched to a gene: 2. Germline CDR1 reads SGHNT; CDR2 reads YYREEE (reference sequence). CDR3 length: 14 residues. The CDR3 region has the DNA TGTGCCAGCAGCTTTGCGGGGGGGCCCGGGGAGCTGTTTTTT. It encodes CASSFAGGPGELFF.